This T cell receptor (beta chain) was recovered during a study of blood T cell repertoires in COVID-19. Under the authors' procedure: Reference gene primer amplification gave nucleated cell count estimates. Repertoires were generated with immunoSEQ multiplex PCR, while TCRdb's copy carries only in-frame clones and drops some. V and J calls and clone size are those listed in that table; D and trimming were worked out from the DNA. The data show 200,000 or so clones, approximately 80% seen once. The material sequenced was PBMCs or T cells enriched from blood (not recorded which). This TCR was sampled from a woman aged 40 to 50 with acute COVID-19.

CDR3: CASSSDSYYGYTF. The CDR3 DNA reads as TGCGCCAGCAGCTCCGACAGCTACTATGGCTACACCTTC. The chain is built from TRBV5-1 and TRBJ1-2; D might be TRBD1 (5 bases). CDR1 is SGHRS, CDR2 YFSETQ, per germline. The CDR3 sequence is 13 residues long. Between the trimmed V and J ends, which lost 3 bases and 3 bases, there was a span of 9 bases.